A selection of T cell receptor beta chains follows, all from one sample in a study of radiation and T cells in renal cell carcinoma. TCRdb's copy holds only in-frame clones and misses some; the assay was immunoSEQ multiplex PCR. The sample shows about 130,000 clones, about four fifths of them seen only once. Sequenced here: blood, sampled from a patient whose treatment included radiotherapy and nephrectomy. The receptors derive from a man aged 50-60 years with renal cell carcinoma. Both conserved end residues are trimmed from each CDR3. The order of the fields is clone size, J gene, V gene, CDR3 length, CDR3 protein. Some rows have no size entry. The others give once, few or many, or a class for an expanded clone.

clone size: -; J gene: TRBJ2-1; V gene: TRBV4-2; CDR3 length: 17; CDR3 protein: ASSQAEASGGAAYNEQF
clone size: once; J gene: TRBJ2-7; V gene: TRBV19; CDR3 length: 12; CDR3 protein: ASSVLRSSYEQY
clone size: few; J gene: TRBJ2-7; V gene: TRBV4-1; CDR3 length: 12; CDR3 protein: ASSQDRVNAEQY
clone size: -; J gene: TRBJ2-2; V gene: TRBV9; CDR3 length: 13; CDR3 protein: ASSVSGLNTGELF
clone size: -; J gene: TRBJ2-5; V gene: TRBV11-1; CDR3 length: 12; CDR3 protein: ASSQDRRQETQY
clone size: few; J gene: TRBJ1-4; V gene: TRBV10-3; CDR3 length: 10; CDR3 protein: AISETVEKLF
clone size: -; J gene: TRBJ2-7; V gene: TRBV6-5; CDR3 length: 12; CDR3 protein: ASSYGKFTYEQY
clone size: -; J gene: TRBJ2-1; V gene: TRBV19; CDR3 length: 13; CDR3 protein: ASSPHDRDYNEQF
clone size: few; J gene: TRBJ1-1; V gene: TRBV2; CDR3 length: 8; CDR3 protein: ATSVGEAF
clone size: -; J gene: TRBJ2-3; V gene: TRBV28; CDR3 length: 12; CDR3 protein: ASNTRLVGDTQY
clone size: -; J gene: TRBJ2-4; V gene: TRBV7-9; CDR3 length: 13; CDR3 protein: ASSFWLEEQNIQY
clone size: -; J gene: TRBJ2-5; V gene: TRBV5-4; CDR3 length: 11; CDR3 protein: ASSLVGEETQY
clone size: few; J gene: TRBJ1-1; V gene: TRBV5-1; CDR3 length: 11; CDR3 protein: ASSLERNTEAF
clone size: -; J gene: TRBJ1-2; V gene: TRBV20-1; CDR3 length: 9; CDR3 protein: SGQSNYGYT
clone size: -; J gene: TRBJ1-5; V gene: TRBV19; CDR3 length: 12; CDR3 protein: ASSMTRGNQPQH
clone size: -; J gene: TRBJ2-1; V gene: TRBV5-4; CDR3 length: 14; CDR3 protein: ASSPPTSGVNNEQF
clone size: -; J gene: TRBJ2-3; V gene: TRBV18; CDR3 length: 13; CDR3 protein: ASSPGAGGEDTQY
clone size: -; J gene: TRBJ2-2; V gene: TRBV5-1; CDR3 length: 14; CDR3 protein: ASSLVPDSHTGELF
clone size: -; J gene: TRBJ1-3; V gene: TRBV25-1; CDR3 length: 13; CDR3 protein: ASGEDFVSGNTIY
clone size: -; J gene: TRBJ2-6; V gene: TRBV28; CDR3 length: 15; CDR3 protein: ASSLAGGYSGANVLT
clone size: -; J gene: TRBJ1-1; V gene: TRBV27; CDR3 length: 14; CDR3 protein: ASSTWTGTMNTEAF
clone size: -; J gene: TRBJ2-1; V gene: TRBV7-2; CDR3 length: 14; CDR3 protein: ASSPQGTSGDNEQF
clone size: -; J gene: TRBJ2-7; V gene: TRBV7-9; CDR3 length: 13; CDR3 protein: ASSSRAGAGYEQY
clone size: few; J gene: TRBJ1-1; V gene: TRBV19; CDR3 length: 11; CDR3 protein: ASSIGQNTEAF
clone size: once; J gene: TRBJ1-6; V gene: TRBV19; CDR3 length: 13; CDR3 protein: ASSRRTGDNSPLH
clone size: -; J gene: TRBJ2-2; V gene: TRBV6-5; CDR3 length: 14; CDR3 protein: ASSYSSVRDTGELF
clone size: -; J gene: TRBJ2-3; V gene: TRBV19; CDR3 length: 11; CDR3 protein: ASSAGDTDTQY